The 15 T cell receptor beta chains below were found in one sample sequenced in a study of T cells after yellow fever vaccination. TCRdb re-analysed the 5' RACE reads in MiXCR, keeping a single row per CDR3 protein. The repertoire holds about 340,000 distinct CDR3 sequences, with 8% to 10% as singletons. The material was PBMCs, obtained on the day of the first yellow fever vaccination. Receptors originate from a man aged 18-30 years who received the YFV17D yellow fever vaccine.

V and J are TRBV4-3 and TRBJ1-1; D might be TRBD1 (5 bases). CDR3 size: 16 residues. The germline V gene has CDR1 LGHNA and CDR2 YSLEER. V lost 4 bases and J lost 7, with 22 bases in between. The CDR3 loop reads CASSPDGGRWGVEAFF. The CDR3 region has the DNA TGCGCCAGCAGCCCGGACGGGGGGAGATGGGGGGTTGAAGCTTTCTTT.

This sequence joins TRBV20-1 and TRBJ1-2; D perhaps matches TRBD1 (6 bases). This CDR3 is 14 amino acids long. In germline, CDR1 is DFQATT, CDR2 SNEGSKA (reference sequence). The germline V and J ends were trimmed by 3 bases and 5 bases, with 16 bases remaining between them. The CDR3 loop is CSASRNAGAYGYTF. For the CDR3, the DNA is TGCAGTGCTAGCCGAAATGCAGGGGCTTATGGCTACACCTTC.

The chain combines TRBV5-1 with TRBJ2-5, with D tentatively TRBD1 or TRBD2 (6 bases each). Per the germline V gene, CDR1 is SGHRS and CDR2 is YFSETQ. The length of the CDR3 is 14 residues. Between the trimmed V and J ends, which lost 4 bases and 5 bases, there was a span of 15 bases. The CDR3 reads CASSLRQEGETQYF. The CDR3 DNA is TGCGCCAGCAGCCTACGACAGGAGGGGGAGACCCAGTACTTC.

V usage is TRBV19 and J usage is TRBJ2-7, with TRBD1 identical over 7 bases. The junction had 4 bases not matched to a gene; V was cut back by 5 bases and J by 3 bases. Germline values: CDR1 LNHDA, CDR2 SQIVND (reference sequence). The CDR3 length is 13 residues. CDR3 nucleotides: TGTGCCAGTAGTCTCCGGGACAGCTACGAGCAGTACTTC. Translation gives CASSLRDSYEQYF. Full variable domain (rest looked up from reference TRBV19 and TRBJ2-7): DGGITQSPKYLFRKEGQNVTLSCEQNLNHDAMYWYRQDPGQGLRLIYYSQIVNDFQKGDIAEGYSVSREKKESFPLTVTSAQKNPTAFYLCASSLRDSYEQYFGPGTRLTVT.

This clonotype was seen more than once but under ten times. The chain links TRBV30 to TRBJ1-1; D remains ambiguous. This CDR3 has 13 residues. The germline CDR1 and CDR2 sequences are GTSNPN and SVGIG (reference sequence). V lost 4 bases and J 4 bases, leaving 13 bases between the germline ends. This chain's CDR3 is CAWNTLLGTEAFF. The CDR3 nucleotides are TGTGCCTGGAATACCCTTCTGGGCACTGAAGCTTTCTTT.

The sample holds many counts of this clonotype. The genes are TRBV7-2 and TRBJ1-1; D uncertain. In germline, CDR1 is SGHTA, CDR2 FQGNSA. The CDR3 contains 15 residues. V lost 5 bases and J 1 base, leaving 14 bases between the germline ends. This CDR3 reads CASSRPAPGNTEAFF. The CDR3 bases are TGTGCCAGCAGCCGACCCGCCCCAGGGAACACTGAAGCTTTCTTT. Using reference TRBV7-2 and TRBJ1-1 for the parts outside the CDR3, the full variable domain is GAGVSQSPSNKVTEKGKDVELRCDPISGHTALYWYRQSLGQGLEFLIYFQGNSAPDKSGLPSDRFSAERTGGSVSTLTIQRTQQEDSAVYLCASSRPAPGNTEAFFGQGTRLTVV.

This clonotype has a count of ten or more. The V and J genes are TRBV12-3 or TRBV12-4 and TRBJ2-5, with 7 bases identical to TRBD1. V shed 5 bases, J shed 3 bases, and the junction held 9 bases outside the gene matches. This CDR3 spans 15 amino acids. CDR3 nucleotides: TGTGCCAGCAGTGAGACAGGGAGATTGGAAGAGACCCAGTACTTC. It encodes CASSETGRLEETQYF.

The chain combines TRBV5-1 with TRBJ2-3, with 7 nucleotides matching TRBD2. This CDR3 has 17 residues. V shed 5 bases and J 6 bases; nucleotides not matched to a gene: 18. CDR1 is SGHRS and CDR2 is YFSETQ in the germline V gene. The chain's CDR3 is CASREDLAGTTMDTQYF. CDR3 sequence (DNA): TGCGCCAGCAGAGAAGATTTAGCGGGTACAACGATGGATACGCAGTATTTT.

The table lists this clonotype with many counts. The chain has TRBV7-9 and TRBJ2-3, with D tentatively TRBD2 (6 bases). This CDR3 is built from 14 residues. The germline gives CDR1 SEHNR, CDR2 FQNEAQ (reference sequence). Trimming cost V 6 bases and J 0 bases, with 10 bases left between them. The chain's CDR3 is CASSRGLSTDTQYF. In DNA, the CDR3 is TGTGCCAGCAGTCGGGGGTTAAGCACAGATACGCAGTATTTT.

V usage is TRBV12-3 or TRBV12-4 and J usage is TRBJ1-2; TRBD1 matches at 8 bases. The ends lost 6 bases at V and 9 bases at J; junction bases unmatched: 12. The CDR3 runs to 14 residues. CDR3 DNA: TGTGCCAGCAGCACGAGGACAGGGATATTGCGCTACACCTTC. Translation: CASSTRTGILRYTF.

Only a few counts were recorded for this clonotype. The chain uses TRBV12-3 or TRBV12-4 and TRBJ2-7; TRBD1 matches 8 bases. The CDR3 extends over 14 amino acids. The junction had 9 bases not matched to a gene; V was cut back by 6 bases and J by 5 bases. The CDR3 loop reads CASSTGGRPDEQYF. CDR3 sequence (DNA): TGTGCCAGCAGCACAGGGGGTCGTCCTGACGAGCAGTACTTC.

The J gene is TRBJ1-2, the V gene TRBV11-2, with D tentatively TRBD1 (6 bases). Trimming shortened V by 9 bases and J by 2 bases, and 28 bases separated the two germline ends. The CDR3 totals 18 residues. Germline V CDR1 and CDR2: SGHAT, FQNNGV. The CDR3 nucleotides are TGTGCCAGTCCTCCTTTCTGGTTACAGGGTATGGGGAACTATGGCTACACCTTC. This encodes CASPPFWLQGMGNYGYTF. Filled out from reference TRBV11-2 and TRBJ1-2, the complete variable domain reads EAGVAQSPRYKIIEKRQSVAFWCNPISGHATLYWYQQILGQGPKLLIQFQNNGVVDDSQLPKDRFSAERLKGVDSTLKIQPAKLEDSAVYLCASPPFWLQGMGNYGYTFGSGTRLTVV.

This clonotype appeared a few times. The chain couples TRBV5-1 to TRBJ2-2; D is unresolved. CDR1 is SGHRS and CDR2 is YFSETQ in the germline V gene. The V and J ends lost 1 base and 5 bases respectively, with 9 bases between them. This CDR3 region has 14 residues. The CDR3 spells CASSLFVGTGELFF. The CDR3 bases are TGCGCCAGCAGCTTGTTTGTAGGGACCGGGGAGCTGTTTTTT.

Here the CDR3 DNA reads TGTGCCAGCAGCTTAGAATCCGGCACCGGGGAGCTGTTTTTT. It yields the protein CASSLESGTGELFF. The rearrangement links TRBV7-3 to TRBJ2-2; D not certain. Germline values: CDR1 SGHTA, CDR2 FQGTGA. The CDR3 length is 14 residues. The ends were cut back, 2 bases at V and 4 bases at J, with 8 bases in the middle.

This clonotype was counted a few times. CDR3 region: CASSFMGGETQYF. The CDR3 region has the DNA TGTGCCAGCAGTTTTATGGGTGGTGAGACCCAGTACTTC. The chain has TRBV27 and TRBJ2-5; D not resolved. V lost 3 bases and J lost 5, with 10 bases in between. Germline-derived CDR1 and CDR2 are MNHEY and SMNVEV (reference sequence). The length of the CDR3 is 13 residues.